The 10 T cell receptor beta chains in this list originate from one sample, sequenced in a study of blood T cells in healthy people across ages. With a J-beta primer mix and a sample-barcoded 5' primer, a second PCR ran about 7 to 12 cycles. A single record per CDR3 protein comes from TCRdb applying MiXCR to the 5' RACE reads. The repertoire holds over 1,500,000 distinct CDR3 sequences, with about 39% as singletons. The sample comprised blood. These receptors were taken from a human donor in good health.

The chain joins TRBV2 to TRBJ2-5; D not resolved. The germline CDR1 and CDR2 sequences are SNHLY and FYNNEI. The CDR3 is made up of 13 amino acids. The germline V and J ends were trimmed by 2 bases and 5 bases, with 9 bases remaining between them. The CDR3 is CASSEIAVETQYF. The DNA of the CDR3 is TGTGCCAGCAGTGAAATAGCCGTTGAGACCCAGTACTTC.

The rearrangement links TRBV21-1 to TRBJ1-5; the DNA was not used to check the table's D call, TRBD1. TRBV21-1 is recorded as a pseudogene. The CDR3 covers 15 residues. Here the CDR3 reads CASSAPVVCNQPQHF. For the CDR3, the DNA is TGTGCCAGCAGCGCCCCTGTCGTTTGCAATCAGCCCCAGCATTTT.

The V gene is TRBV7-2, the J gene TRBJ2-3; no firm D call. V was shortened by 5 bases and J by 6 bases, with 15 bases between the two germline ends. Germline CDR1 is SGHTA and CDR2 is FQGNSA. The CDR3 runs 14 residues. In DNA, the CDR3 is TGTGCCAGCAGCCTCCTAAGTCGCGTTGATACGCAGTATTTT. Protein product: CASSLLSRVDTQYF.

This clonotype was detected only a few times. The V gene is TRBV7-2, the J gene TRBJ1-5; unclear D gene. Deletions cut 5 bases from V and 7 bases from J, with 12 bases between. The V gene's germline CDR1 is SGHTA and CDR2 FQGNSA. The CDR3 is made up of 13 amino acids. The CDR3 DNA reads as TGTGCCAGCAGCGGTTCTCGTTGGCAGCCCCAGCATTTT. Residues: CASSGSRWQPQHF.

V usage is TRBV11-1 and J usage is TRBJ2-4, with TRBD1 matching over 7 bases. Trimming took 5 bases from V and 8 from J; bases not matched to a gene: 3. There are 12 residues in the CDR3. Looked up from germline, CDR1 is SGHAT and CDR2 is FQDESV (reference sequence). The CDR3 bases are TGTGCCAGCAGCCACGACAGGGACATTCAGTACTTC. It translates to CASSHDRDIQYF.

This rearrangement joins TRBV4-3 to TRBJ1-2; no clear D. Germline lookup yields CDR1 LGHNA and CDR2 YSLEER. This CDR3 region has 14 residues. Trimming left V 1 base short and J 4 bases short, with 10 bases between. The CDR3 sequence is CASSQGYGPYGYTF. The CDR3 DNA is TGCGCCAGCAGCCAAGGGTACGGACCCTATGGCTACACCTTC.

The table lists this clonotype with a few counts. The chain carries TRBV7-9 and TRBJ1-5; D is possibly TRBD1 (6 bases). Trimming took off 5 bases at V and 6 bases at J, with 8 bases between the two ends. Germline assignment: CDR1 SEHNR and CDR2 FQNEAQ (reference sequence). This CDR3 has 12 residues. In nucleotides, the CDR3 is TGTGCCAGCAGCACAGGGTCTCAGCCCCAGCATTTT. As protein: CASSTGSQPQHF.

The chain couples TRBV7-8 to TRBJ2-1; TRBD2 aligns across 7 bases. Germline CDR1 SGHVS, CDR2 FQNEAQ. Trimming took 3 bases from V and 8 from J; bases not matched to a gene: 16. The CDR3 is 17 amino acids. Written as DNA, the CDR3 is TGTGCCAGCAGCTTCAGCCCCACTAGCGATCTCGGCGATGAGCAGTTCTTC. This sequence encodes CASSFSPTSDLGDEQFF.

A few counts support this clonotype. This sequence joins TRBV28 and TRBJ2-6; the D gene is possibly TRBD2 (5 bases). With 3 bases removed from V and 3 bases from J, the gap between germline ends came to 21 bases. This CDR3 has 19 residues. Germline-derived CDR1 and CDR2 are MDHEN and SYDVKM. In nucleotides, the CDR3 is TGTGCCAGCAGTTTCTCCCTGCCCGGGATGGAGGTTGGGGCCAACGTCCTGACTTTC. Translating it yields CASSFSLPGMEVGANVLTF.

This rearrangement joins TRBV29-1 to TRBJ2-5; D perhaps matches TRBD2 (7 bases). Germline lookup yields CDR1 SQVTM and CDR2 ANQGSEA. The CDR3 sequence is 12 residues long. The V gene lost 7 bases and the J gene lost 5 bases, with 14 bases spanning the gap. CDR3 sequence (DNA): TGCAGCGCCTTGGAGGGGGGGGAGACCCAGTACTTC. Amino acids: CSALEGGETQYF.